Each of the 25 T cell receptor beta chains below was sequenced from the same sample in a study of T cell responses to AZD1222 COVID-19 vaccine. Only in-frame clones appear in the TCRdb table, and some are missing; sequencing was by immunoSEQ multiplex PCR. The sample carries 80,000 to 95,000 clones, around nine tenths recorded once. The sequencing here drew on peripheral blood, taken on day 0 of MenACWY control vaccination. The receptor set was obtained from an adult in good health.

The rearrangement links TRBV20-1 to TRBJ1-2, with D unclear. Germline V gene lookup returns CDR1 DFQATT and CDR2 SNEGSKA (reference sequence). This CDR3 comprises 11 residues. The ends were cut back, 3 bases at V and 6 bases at J, with 8 bases in the middle. CDR3 in amino acids: CSARWGDGYTF. DNA for the CDR3: TGCAGTGCTAGGTGGGGAGATGGCTACACCTTC.

V usage is TRBV23-1 and J usage is TRBJ1-4; 7 bases agree with TRBD1. TRBV23-1 is recorded as an ORF, its role being uncertain. V gave up 4 bases and J gave up 2 bases; unmatched junction bases: 4. The CDR3 totals 15 residues. CDR3 nucleotide sequence: TGCGCCAGCAGTCTTTTGGGACAGACTAATGAAAAACTGTTTTTT. Its translation is CASSLLGQTNEKLFF.

The chain recombines TRBV6-2 or TRBV6-3 with TRBJ2-4, with TRBD1 as a possible D gene (6 bases). Deletions cut 4 bases from V and 0 bases from J, with 16 bases between. Per germline, CDR1 MNHEY and CDR2 SVGEGT. The CDR3 extends over 17 amino acids. This CDR3 reads CASSSGQKSLAKNIQYF. The DNA for the CDR3 is TGTGCCAGCAGTTCCGGACAGAAATCCTTAGCCAAAAACATTCAGTACTTC.

The V and J genes are TRBV19 and TRBJ2-3; tentatively, D is TRBD2 (7 bases). CDR1 and CDR2 (germline): LNHDA, SQIVND (reference sequence). CDR3 length: 15 amino acids. V lost 9 bases to trimming and J lost 4 bases, with 20 bases between them. As DNA, the CDR3 is TGTGCCAGCAATGGGGGGGCTATTAGGGCAGATACGCAGTATTTT. This codes for CASNGGAIRADTQYF.

The genes are TRBV7-9 and TRBJ2-7, with 15 positions matching TRBD2. Germline V gives CDR1 SEHNR, CDR2 FQNEAQ (reference sequence). After removal of 5 bases from V and 0 bases from J, the junction contained 8 bases not matched to a gene. The CDR3 loop spans 18 amino acids. CDR3 DNA: TGTGCCAGCAGCGAACCGGGACTAGCGGGGGGAAACTCCTACGAGCAGTACTTC. Translation gives CASSEPGLAGGNSYEQYF. Drawing the rest from reference TRBV7-9 and TRBJ2-7, the complete variable domain is DTGVSQNPRHKITKRGQNVTFRCDPISEHNRLYWYRQTLGQGPEFLTYFQNEAQLEKSRLLSDRFSAERPKGSFSTLEIQRTEQGDSAMYLCASSEPGLAGGNSYEQYFGPGTRLTVT.

This sequence joins TRBV5-1 and TRBJ2-1; TRBD2 matches at 8 bases. V lost 3 bases and J lost 7; bases outside the gene matches: 6. This CDR3 is 14 amino acids long. CDR1 is SGHRS, CDR2 YFSETQ, per germline. This chain's CDR3 is CASSWTGGLNEQFF. CDR3 in DNA: TGCGCCAGCAGCTGGACGGGGGGGCTTAATGAGCAGTTCTTC.

The chain joins TRBV11-3 to TRBJ1-6; 9 nucleotides agree with TRBD1. The CDR3 totals 15 residues. Germline CDR1 and CDR2: SGHNT and YENEEA. V lost 1 base, J lost 10 bases, and 5 bases stayed unmatched. The DNA of the CDR3 is TGTGCCAGCAGCTTAGCCGGGACAGGGCCGTCACCCCTCCACTTT. It translates to CASSLAGTGPSPLHF.

V is TRBV6-1 and J is TRBJ1-4, with a possible D match to TRBD1 (5 bases). Germline values: CDR1 MNHNS, CDR2 SASEGT. V dropped 0 bases and J dropped 8 bases, with 16 bases sitting between them. CDR3 length equals 16 residues. The CDR3 region is CASSEAPGLKREKLFF. The CDR3, as DNA: TGTGCCAGCAGTGAAGCTCCGGGACTCAAGAGGGAAAAACTGTTTTTT.

CDR3 region: CASTRDSQETQYF. The CDR3 bases are TGTGCCAGTACCCGGGACAGTCAAGAGACCCAGTACTTC. The V and J genes are TRBV7-2 and TRBJ2-5; the match to TRBD1 covers 7 bases. This CDR3 has 13 residues. J lost 2 bases, V lost 9 bases, and 6 bases had no gene match. CDR1 and CDR2 (germline): SGHTA, FQGNSA.

This clone was seen once. The same CDR3 is also encoded by other DNA sequences in this sample. The chain recombines TRBV6-5 with TRBJ1-5, with D possibly TRBD1 on 5 matching bases. The V end lost 0 bases, the J end lost 4 bases, and 10 bases lay between the germline ends. CDR3 length: 15 residues. Germline-derived CDR1 and CDR2 are MNHEY and SVGAGI. The CDR3 DNA follows: TGTGCCAGCAGTTACTCTGGATCAGGGAATCAGCCCCAGCATTTT. Its protein is CASSYSGSGNQPQHF.

V gene TRBV2 combines with J gene TRBJ2-5; TRBD1 might be the D (5 bases). V was cut by 4 bases and J by 2 bases, with 14 bases left in between. Germline loops: CDR1 SNHLY, CDR2 FYNNEI. The CDR3 consists of 15 residues. The CDR3 bases are TGTGCCAGCAGTGTTCAGGGTTTGGCTCAAGAGACCCAGTACTTC. Translating gives CASSVQGLAQETQYF.

A single count supports this clone. The chain recombines TRBV14 with TRBJ2-4, with TRBD2 matching over 11 bases. The CDR3 covers 14 residues. Germline lookup yields CDR1 SGHDN and CDR2 FVKESK. Trimming cost V 4 bases and J 10 bases; bases outside gene matches: 6. CDR3 sequence (DNA): TGTGCCAGCAGCCGTAGCGGGGGGGCAGGTATTCAGTACTTC. This codes for CASSRSGGAGIQYF. Complete variable domain (other parts from reference TRBV14 and TRBJ2-4): EAGVTQFPSHSVIEKGQTVTLRCDPISGHDNLYWYRRVMGKEIKFLLHFVKESKQDESGMPNNRFLAERTGGTYSTLKVQPAELEDSGVYFCASSRSGGAGIQYFGAGTRLSVL.

This chain connects TRBV7-9 to TRBJ1-4, with D unresolved. Germline assignment: CDR1 SEHNR and CDR2 FQNEAQ (reference sequence). This CDR3 contains 18 residues. V was pared by 2 bases and J by 0 bases, with 16 bases between. CDR3 protein: CASSLSRGILSTNEKLFF. For the CDR3, the DNA is TGTGCCAGCAGCTTATCCAGAGGTATATTATCAACTAATGAAAAACTGTTTTTT.

The chain carries TRBV27 and TRBJ2-7, with TRBD2 matching 8 bases. In germline, CDR1 is MNHEY, CDR2 SMNVEV (reference sequence). The junction had 4 bases not matched to a gene; V was cut back by 0 bases and J by 6 bases. This CDR3 has 14 residues. DNA for the CDR3: TGTGCCAGCAGTTTATCTGGGCTAGCGGGCGAGCAGTACTTC. This encodes CASSLSGLAGEQYF.

The chain has TRBV18 and TRBJ1-4; D is undetermined. This CDR3 is 16 amino acids long. Germline CDR1 KGHSH, CDR2 LQKENI. Trimming cost V 0 bases and J 5 bases, with 13 bases left between them. In nucleotides, the CDR3 is TGTGCCAGCTCACCACCGTCTCGGGTTCAGAATGAAAAACTGTTTTTT. Protein sequence: CASSPPSRVQNEKLFF.

This clone was picked up a small number of times. V and J are TRBV6-5 and TRBJ1-1, with TRBD1 identical over 7 bases. Germline loops: CDR1 MNHEY, CDR2 SVGAGI. Germline trimming cut 5 bases from V and 6 bases from J; bases unmatched to any gene: 9. This CDR3 comprises 14 residues. DNA of the CDR3: TGTGCCAGCAGTAACAGGGGCGGTTTGTCTGAAGCTTTCTTT. Protein sequence: CASSNRGGLSEAFF.

J is TRBJ1-1 and V is TRBV5-1; possible D gene TRBD1, 6 bases. V was cut by 3 bases and J by 4 bases, with 10 bases left in between. Germline CDR1 is SGHRS and CDR2 is YFSETQ. This CDR3 spans 13 amino acids. In DNA, the CDR3 is TGCGCCAGCAGCTCTCAGGGGACCACTGAAGCTTTCTTT. This translates into CASSSQGTTEAFF. Complete variable domain (other parts from reference TRBV5-1 and TRBJ1-1): KAGVTQTPRYLIKTRGQQVTLSCSPISGHRSVSWYQQTPGQGLQFLFEYFSETQRNKGNFPGRFSGRQFSNSRSEMNVSTLELGDSALYLCASSSQGTTEAFFGQGTRLTVV.

This clone is a singleton in its sample. The chain employs TRBV28 and TRBJ2-7; no clear D. This CDR3 has 15 amino acids. With 7 bases removed from V and 3 bases from J, the gap between germline ends came to 19 bases. The germline V gene encodes CDR1 MDHEN and CDR2 SYDVKM. CDR3 residues: CASTAAWSLNYEQYF. For the CDR3, the DNA is TGTGCCAGCACCGCTGCCTGGTCTCTCAACTACGAGCAGTACTTC.

J is TRBJ1-5 and V is TRBV6-6; 10 bases line up with TRBD1. Germline CDR1 and CDR2: MNHNY and SVGAGI (reference sequence). This CDR3 is built from 16 residues. J lost 2 bases, V lost 6 bases, and 7 bases had no gene match. The CDR3 coding sequence is TGTGCCAGCAGAGCGACAGGGGGCAAGGGCAATCAGCCCCAGCATTTT. As protein: CASRATGGKGNQPQHF.

The chain couples TRBV19 to TRBJ1-5; possible D gene TRBD1, 5 bases. The CDR3 consists of 16 residues. Per the germline V gene, CDR1 is LNHDA and CDR2 is SQIVND (reference sequence). With 1 base removed from V and 2 bases from J, the gap between germline ends came to 12 bases. As DNA, the CDR3 is TGTGCCAGTAGTATAGCGGGGTCGGGGGGCAATCAGCCCCAGCATTTT. Protein sequence: CASSIAGSGGNQPQHF.

The rearrangement joins TRBV5-5 to TRBJ2-7; 9 nucleotides line up with TRBD1. J gave up 5 bases and V 2 bases, and 8 bases lay outside the gene matches. Germline V CDR1 and CDR2: SGHKS, YYEKEE (reference sequence). This CDR3 comprises 15 residues. The CDR3 region has the DNA TGTGCCAGCAGCTTCTACCGGACAGGGGAAAACGAGCAGTACTTC. Its protein product is CASSFYRTGENEQYF. Together with reference TRBV5-5 and TRBJ2-7, the CDR3 gives the full variable domain: DAGVTQSPTHLIKTRGQQVTLRCSPISGHKSVSWYQQVLGQGPQFIFQYYEKEERGRGNFPDRFSARQFPNYSSELNVNALLLGDSALYLCASSFYRTGENEQYFGPGTRLTVT.

V gene TRBV7-3 combines with J gene TRBJ2-2; 13 bases agree with TRBD2. The V gene end was trimmed by 1 base and the J gene end by 7 bases; junction bases not matched to a gene: 6. The CDR3 is made up of 17 amino acids. The germline CDR1 and CDR2 sequences are SGHTA and FQGTGA. The CDR3 bases are TGTGCCAGCAGCTTAATCCCGGGACTAGCGGGAAGCGGGGAGCTGTTTTTT. Translating it yields CASSLIPGLAGSGELFF.

The chain employs TRBV11-3 and TRBJ2-3; D is undetermined. Trimming removed 2 bases from V and 3 bases from J, with 6 bases in between. The germline CDR1 and CDR2 sequences are SGHNT and YENEEA. This CDR3 has 13 residues. This CDR3 reads CASSLSPTDTQYF. For the CDR3, the DNA is TGTGCCAGCAGCTTAAGCCCGACAGATACGCAGTATTTT.

The chain recombines TRBV10-3 with TRBJ2-1; D might be TRBD2 (7 bases). The CDR3 runs 14 residues. The V end lost 4 bases, the J end lost 5 bases, and 12 bases lay between the germline ends. In germline, CDR1 is ENHRY, CDR2 SYGVKD. CDR3 sequence: CAISVGGGHNEQFF. In DNA form, the CDR3 reads TGTGCCATCAGTGTGGGGGGGGGCCACAATGAGCAGTTCTTC.

The CDR3 reads CASSQEGDEQFF. CDR3 nucleotide sequence: TGTGCCAGCAGCCAGGAGGGCGATGAGCAGTTCTTC. The chain carries TRBV11-3 and TRBJ2-1, with TRBD2 as a possible D gene (6 bases). Germline CDR1 and CDR2: SGHNT and YENEEA. The CDR3 sequence is 12 residues long. V gave up 5 bases and J gave up 8 bases, with 10 bases separating them.